This entry features one TCR beta chain sequence. The germline V gene has CDR1 DFQATT and CDR2 SNEGSKA (reference sequence). CDR3 size: 15 residues. This specimen belongs to a study of monozygotic twins with inflammatory bowel disease. TCRdb reprocessed the 5' RACE reads, keeping one entry per CDR3 protein, no DNA. Seen in this sample are 150,000 or so distinct CDR3 sequences; the ten most common clones hold roughly 7%. The rearrangement uses TRBV20-1 and TRBJ2-5; absent DNA, TCRdb's TRBD2 call cannot be checked. The sequence came from a human donor with ulcerative colitis or Crohn's disease, or a healthy co-twin of an affected twin (not recorded which). The sample consisted of blood. The CDR3 spells CSAKISGRYQETQYF.